These 10 T cell receptor beta chains share one sample of origin, sequenced in a study of T cells in Graves' hyperthyroidism and ophthalmopathy. Researchers amplified the TCR beta CDR3 regions from RNA transcripts. Using the HTBI primer set, a first-round RT-PCR was run on the TCR CDR3. TCRdb passed the multiplex PCR reads through MiXCR, listing each CDR3 protein once. This table holds under 350,000 distinct CDR3 sequences, 25% found once. Sequenced material: blood. The origin of the receptors is a man in his forties with Graves' hyperthyroidism that later progressed to Graves' ophthalmopathy.

In this sample, this clonotype turned up many times. The chain joins TRBV12-3 or TRBV12-4 to TRBJ2-4, with 11 bases identical to TRBD2. The V and J ends lost 2 bases and 2 bases, in that order; junction bases with no gene match: 5. The CDR3 consists of 17 residues. CDR3 nucleotides: TGTGCCAGCAGTTTATTAGCGGGGGGGGCATCCAAAAACATTCAGTACTTC. The encoded protein is CASSLLAGGASKNIQYF.

The V gene is TRBV20-1, the J gene TRBJ2-5; TRBD2 might be the D (6 bases). The V gene's germline CDR1 is DFQATT and CDR2 SNEGSKA (reference sequence). V shed 5 bases and J shed 3 bases, with 19 bases lying between them. The CDR3 is 15 amino acids. In nucleotides, the CDR3 is TGCAGTGCTCCCCGGAATAGCGGTTGGGAAGAGACCCAGTACTTC. Protein: CSAPRNSGWEETQYF.

Ten or more counts support this clonotype. This chain connects TRBV12-3 or TRBV12-4 to TRBJ2-2; D not resolved. The CDR3 has 14 residues. Trimming removed 7 bases at V and 0 bases at J, with 9 bases between. CDR3 residues: CASNPLTNTGELFF. The CDR3 DNA is TGTGCCAGCAACCCGTTAACGAACACCGGGGAGCTGTTTTTT.

This clonotype appeared many times. The V and J genes are TRBV14 and TRBJ2-5; D possibly corresponds to TRBD2 (5 bases). V dropped 0 bases and J dropped 5 bases, with 7 bases sitting between them. The CDR3 consists of 13 residues. Germline CDR1 is SGHDN and CDR2 is FVKESK. The DNA of the CDR3 is TGTGCCAGCAGCCAAGAGGGGAGCGAGACCCAGTACTTC. This sequence encodes CASSQEGSETQYF.

This clonotype was seen at least ten times. The chain has TRBV12-3 or TRBV12-4 and TRBJ1-1; D is uncertain. Trimming took 7 bases from V and 2 from J, leaving 11 bases between them. This CDR3 comprises 13 residues. CDR3 residues: CASIQWENTEAFF. CDR3 coding DNA: TGTGCCAGCATTCAATGGGAAAACACTGAAGCTTTCTTT.

This clonotype was detected many times. This rearrangement joins TRBV24-1 to TRBJ2-7, with 7 bases identical to TRBD2. Per germline, CDR1 KGHDR and CDR2 SFDVKD. This CDR3 contains 15 residues. Germline trimming cut 6 bases from V and 5 bases from J; bases unmatched to any gene: 12. CDR3: CATSRSGKGPDEQYF. DNA of the CDR3: TGTGCCACCAGTAGGAGCGGGAAGGGTCCCGACGAGCAGTACTTC.

This clonotype was counted at least ten times. The rearrangement links TRBV7-3 to TRBJ1-1; D uncertain. CDR1 and CDR2 from the germline V gene are SGHTA and FQGTGA. Trimming took off 3 bases at V and 1 base at J, with 6 bases between the two ends. The CDR3 spans 13 residues. The CDR3: CASSFSPNTEAFF. The CDR3 DNA reads as TGTGCCAGCAGCTTTTCCCCGAACACTGAAGCTTTCTTT.

This clonotype has at least ten counts. Mismatch with germline at one junction end may stem from a read error. The gene calls are TRBV19 and TRBJ2-7, with 8 nucleotides matching TRBD2. The CDR3 length is 13 residues. Germline V lookup: CDR1 LNHDA, CDR2 SQIVND (reference sequence). The CDR3 reads CASSTNPGTRRHF. The CDR3 nucleotides are TGTGCCAGTAGTACCAATCCCGGGACTAGGAGGCACTTC.

This clonotype was seen ten or more times. The rearrangement joins TRBV29-1 to TRBJ1-5; D gene uncertain. This CDR3 spans 12 amino acids. Per the germline V gene, CDR1 is SQVTM and CDR2 is ANQGSEA. The V end lost 4 bases, the J end lost 4 bases, and 8 bases lay between the germline ends. The CDR3 is CSVATANQPQHF. Written as DNA, the CDR3 is TGCAGCGTTGCTACAGCTAATCAGCCCCAGCATTTT.

This clonotype has ten or more counts. V and J are TRBV11-1 and TRBJ1-1, with D tentatively TRBD1 (5 bases). The germline V gene has CDR1 SGHAT and CDR2 FQDESV (reference sequence). V lost 1 base to trimming and J lost 1 base, with 10 bases between them. CDR3 size: 15 residues. The CDR3 region is CASSLGRGTNTEAFF. The CDR3 nucleotides read TGTGCCAGCAGCTTAGGTCGGGGGACGAACACTGAAGCTTTCTTT.